These 26 T cell receptor beta chains were sequenced from one sample in a study of T cell repertoires in cytomegalovirus infection. MiXCR, run by TCRdb on the reads, gives a single entry per CDR3 protein. The table shows approximately 320,000 distinct CDR3 sequences, with roughly 9.5% occurring only once. What was sequenced was PBMCs. The receptor source for this set is a human donor in good health (CMV status not recorded). Some clones in this sample may be carry-over from other donors' samples.

This clonotype occurred a few times. This chain's CDR3 is CASSQDWAGTQYF. In nucleotides, the CDR3 is TGCGCCAGCAGCCAAGACTGGGCCGGTACGCAGTATTTT. The chain has TRBV4-3 and TRBJ2-3; unclear D gene. Germline V CDR1 and CDR2: LGHNA, YSLEER. V lost 0 bases and J 8 bases, leaving 9 bases between the germline ends. The length of the CDR3 is 13 residues.

In this sample, this clonotype turned up many times. The chain recombines TRBV10-3 with TRBJ2-7, with D tentatively TRBD1 or TRBD2 (5 bases each). Per the germline V gene, CDR1 is ENHRY and CDR2 is SYGVKD. CDR3 length equals 13 residues. V was pared by 3 bases and J by 3 bases, with 9 bases between. The CDR3 DNA sequence: TGTGCCATCAGTGACCGGGGCGGCTACGAGCAGTACTTC. This sequence encodes CAISDRGGYEQYF.

The chain carries TRBV28 and TRBJ2-2, with 7 bases lining up with TRBD1. The V gene end was trimmed by 4 bases and the J gene end by 5 bases; junction bases not matched to a gene: 10. CDR1 and CDR2 (germline): MDHEN, SYDVKM. The CDR3 consists of 16 residues. The CDR3: CASSSLDRVETGELFF. CDR3 nucleotides: TGTGCCAGCAGTTCCCTCGACAGGGTGGAGACCGGGGAGCTGTTTTTT.

This clonotype was seen only a few times. The CDR3 nucleotides are TGTGCTAGTGGTTTGGACGGGGACAGCAATCAGCCCCAGCATTTT. This sequence encodes CASGLDGDSNQPQHF. This chain uses TRBV12-5 with TRBJ1-5, with TRBD1 as a possible D gene (5 bases). Germline V CDR1 and CDR2: LGHNT, FRNRAP. Trimming took 1 base from V and 1 from J, leaving 8 bases between them. The CDR3 has 15 residues.

In its sample, this clonotype was seen many times. The chain links TRBV20-1 to TRBJ1-1; no firm D call. The CDR3 runs to 12 residues. The germline V gene encodes CDR1 DFQATT and CDR2 SNEGSKA (reference sequence). V was trimmed by 6 bases and J by 4 bases, leaving 12 bases between them. The CDR3 nucleotides read TGCAGTGCCAGACACCCGGGCACTGAAGCTTTCTTT. Amino acids: CSARHPGTEAFF.

This clonotype came up a few times. Written as DNA, the CDR3 is TGTGCCAGCAGTGAAGCGTCTCGGACCTTCACTGAAGCTTTCTTT. Protein: CASSEASRTFTEAFF. The chain combines TRBV6-1 with TRBJ1-1; no firm D call. The CDR3 totals 15 residues. V lost 0 bases and J lost 4, with 12 bases in between. Germline CDR1 reads MNHNS; CDR2 reads SASEGT.

This clonotype was detected only a few times. CDR3 in amino acids: CSVCGGNTEAFF. The CDR3 coding sequence is TGCAGTGTGTGCGGCGGGAACACTGAAGCTTTCTTT. The V and J genes are TRBV20-1 and TRBJ1-1; D gene uncertain. Trimming pared 7 bases from V and 1 base from J, leaving 10 bases between. CDR1 and CDR2 from the germline V gene are DFQATT and SNEGSKA (reference sequence). The CDR3 extends over 12 amino acids.

This clonotype was picked up many times. V gene TRBV18 combines with J gene TRBJ1-1; 10 bases are shared with TRBD1. The length of the CDR3 is 17 residues. Germline CDR1 KGHSH, CDR2 LQKENI. The J segment lost 0 bases and the V segment lost 4 bases, leaving 8 bases of the junction unmatched. CDR3 coding DNA: TGTGCCAGCTCACTGGGACAGGGGAGATCCATGAACACTGAAGCTTTCTTT. It yields the protein CASSLGQGRSMNTEAFF.

This clonotype was observed many times. The V and J genes are TRBV6-2 or TRBV6-3 and TRBJ2-3; no clear D. V was pared by 7 bases and J by 3 bases, with 5 bases between. CDR3 length: 11 residues. Germline V CDR1 and CDR2: MNHEY, SVGEGT. The CDR3 region has the DNA TGTGCCAGCACCTTGACAGATACGCAGTATTTT. It specifies CASTLTDTQYF.

This clonotype was seen many times. The chain employs TRBV7-8 and TRBJ2-1, with 11 bases identical to TRBD2. This CDR3 is built from 16 residues. Germline-derived CDR1 and CDR2 are SGHVS and FQNEAQ. V shed 3 bases and J 4 bases; nucleotides not matched to a gene: 5. The CDR3 loop is CASSFVGTSGYNEQFF. In DNA, the CDR3 is TGTGCCAGCAGCTTCGTCGGGACTAGCGGTTACAATGAGCAGTTCTTC.

V is TRBV7-2 and J is TRBJ2-5, with D perhaps matching TRBD2 (5 bases). Trimming removed 1 base at V and 7 bases at J, with 10 bases between. The CDR3 covers 13 residues. The germline V gene has CDR1 SGHTA and CDR2 FQGNSA. CDR3 in amino acids: CASSLGLGGTQYF. The CDR3, as DNA: TGTGCCAGCAGCTTAGGGCTAGGAGGGACCCAGTACTTC.

This clonotype was recorded many times. This chain joins TRBV4-1 and TRBJ1-1; D unresolved. Germline V gene sequence: CDR1 MGHRA, CDR2 YSYEKL. V was trimmed by 0 bases and J by 7 bases, leaving 12 bases between them. The CDR3 contains 14 residues. The CDR3 protein is CASSQDIRAGEAFF. CDR3 nucleotide sequence: TGCGCCAGCAGCCAAGACATCCGGGCAGGTGAAGCTTTCTTT.

This clonotype was observed at least ten times. The rearrangement joins TRBV4-3 to TRBJ1-5; the D gene is possibly TRBD1 (6 bases). The CDR3 extends over 15 amino acids. The V gene lost 0 bases and the J gene lost 5 bases, with 11 bases spanning the gap. Germline values: CDR1 LGHNA, CDR2 YSLEER. In nucleotides, the CDR3 is TGCGCCAGCAGCCAAGATATGGGGGCGGATCAGCCCCAGCATTTT. This encodes CASSQDMGADQPQHF.

Here the CDR3 DNA reads TGCAGCGTTGAATGGACAGGGTCATTCCTCAATGAGCAGTTCTTC. Translating gives CSVEWTGSFLNEQFF. The rearrangement links TRBV29-1 to TRBJ2-1, with 8 bases matching TRBD1. The germline gives CDR1 SQVTM, CDR2 ANQGSEA. J was trimmed by 6 bases and V by 2 bases; bases with no gene match: 9. This CDR3 spans 15 amino acids.

Ten or more counts support this clonotype. V is TRBV7-2 and J is TRBJ2-5; 10 nucleotides match TRBD2. Per germline, CDR1 SGHTA and CDR2 FQGNSA. With V trimmed by 6 bases and J by 0 bases, 4 bases remained unmatched. CDR3 length: 15 amino acids. CDR3 region: CASSLAGVNQETQYF. As DNA, the CDR3 is TGTGCCAGCAGTCTAGCGGGGGTAAACCAAGAGACCCAGTACTTC.

This clonotype was recorded a few times. V usage is TRBV7-2 and J usage is TRBJ2-5; 7 bases are shared with TRBD2. Germline CDR1 SGHTA, CDR2 FQGNSA. The CDR3 consists of 15 residues. V shed 5 bases, J shed 5 bases, and the junction held 11 bases outside the gene matches. CDR3 sequence (DNA): TGTGCCAGCAGCCCTGATGGGCTAGCGGTGGAGACCCAGTACTTC. Amino acid sequence: CASSPDGLAVETQYF.

This clonotype was seen repeatedly, ten times or more. Here the CDR3 DNA reads TGTGCCAGCGGGCTGAGCACTGAAGCTTTCTTT. Its protein is CASGLSTEAFF. V usage is TRBV25-1 and J usage is TRBJ1-1, with no clear D. CDR3 size: 11 residues. The V end was cut by 8 bases, the J end by 4 bases, with 8 bases between. Germline lookup yields CDR1 MGHDK and CDR2 SYGVNS. Drawing the rest from reference TRBV25-1 and TRBJ1-1, the complete variable domain is EADIYQTPRYLVIGTGKKITLECSQTMGHDKMYWYQQDPGMELHLIHYSYGVNSTEKGDLSSESTVSRIRTEHFPLTLESARPSHTSQYLCASGLSTEAFFGQGTRLTVV.

This clonotype was seen a few times. This chain uses TRBV11-2 with TRBJ2-7, with 10 bases identical to TRBD2. CDR3 length: 14 residues. With 5 bases clipped from V and 2 bases from J, the junction kept 3 bases outside the gene matches. Germline values: CDR1 SGHAT, CDR2 FQNNGV. The CDR3 reads CASSVSGGTYEQYF. The CDR3 DNA is TGTGCCAGCAGCGTTAGCGGGGGGACCTACGAGCAGTACTTC. Full variable domain (missing parts from reference TRBV11-2 and TRBJ2-7): EAGVAQSPRYKIIEKRQSVAFWCNPISGHATLYWYQQILGQGPKLLIQFQNNGVVDDSQLPKDRFSAERLKGVDSTLKIQPAKLEDSAVYLCASSVSGGTYEQYFGPGTRLTVT.

This clonotype has a handful of counts. The V call is TRBV2, the J call TRBJ1-1, with D perhaps TRBD1 (6 bases). CDR1 is SNHLY and CDR2 is FYNNEI in the germline V gene. The germline V and J ends were trimmed by 6 bases and 0 bases, with 11 bases remaining between them. CDR3 size: 14 residues. CDR3 bases: TGTGCCAGCAGATTGGGACACTTGAACACTGAAGCTTTCTTT. It encodes CASRLGHLNTEAFF.

This rearrangement joins TRBV11-3 to TRBJ2-1; D is possibly TRBD2 (5 bases). The V gene lost 0 bases and the J gene lost 10 bases, with 13 bases spanning the gap. Looked up from germline, CDR1 is SGHNT and CDR2 is YENEEA. This CDR3 has 14 amino acids. The DNA for the CDR3 is TGTGCCAGCAGCTTAGATCAGTACGGGAACGAGCAGTTCTTC. Translated, it gives CASSLDQYGNEQFF.

This clonotype was detected a few times. This chain uses TRBV28 with TRBJ2-5; D perhaps matches TRBD2 (5 bases). The V gene's germline CDR1 is MDHEN and CDR2 SYDVKM. This CDR3 contains 18 residues. V was clipped by 1 base and J by 5 bases, with 23 bases between them. The CDR3 protein is CASSLLLGPTEGGETQYF. The CDR3 DNA reads as TGTGCCAGCAGTTTATTACTAGGACCCACAGAAGGTGGTGAGACCCAGTACTTC.

V is TRBV28 and J is TRBJ2-2, with TRBD2 as a possible D gene (5 bases). This CDR3 contains 12 residues. CDR1 MDHEN and CDR2 SYDVKM come from the germline V gene. V was trimmed by 6 bases and J by 7 bases, leaving 9 bases between them. CDR3 nucleotide sequence: TGTGCCAGCAGACTAGAGGTCGGGGAGCTGTTTTTT. Protein product: CASRLEVGELFF.

This clonotype was seen at least ten times. The gene calls are TRBV2 and TRBJ2-7; D may be TRBD1 (5 bases). Germline CDR1 SNHLY, CDR2 FYNNEI. Deletions cut 7 bases from V and 0 bases from J, with 13 bases between. The CDR3 extends over 14 amino acids. For the CDR3, the DNA is TGTGCCAGCAAGCGCCAGGGTAGCTCCTACGAGCAGTACTTC. It codes for CASKRQGSSYEQYF.

In this sample, this clonotype turned up a few times. In nucleotides, the CDR3 is TGTGCCAGCAGCCGCGACAGAGCCCCCTGGAATTCACCCCTCCACTTT. Protein product: CASSRDRAPWNSPLHF. V and J are TRBV12-3 or TRBV12-4 and TRBJ1-6; D is possibly TRBD1 (5 bases). Trimming shortened V by 6 bases and J by 7 bases, and 19 bases separated the two germline ends. CDR3 length: 16 residues.

The J gene is TRBJ2-2, the V gene TRBV6-1; a possible D gene is TRBD2 (7 bases). The CDR3 contains 14 residues. Between the trimmed V and J ends, which lost 7 bases and 6 bases, there was a span of 15 bases. Germline V CDR1 and CDR2: MNHNS, SASEGT. In nucleotides, the CDR3 is TGTGCCAGCATTAGGGGGGGGGCCTCCGGGGAGCTGTTTTTT. This gives the protein CASIRGGASGELFF.

This clonotype was counted at least ten times. CDR3: CATSTPGGETQYF. The CDR3 nucleotides read TGTGCCACCAGTACCCCCGGTGGAGAGACCCAGTACTTC. The chain combines TRBV24-1 with TRBJ2-5; no definite D call. The CDR3 sequence is 13 residues long. The V and J ends lost 6 bases and 4 bases respectively, with 11 bases between them. The germline V gene has CDR1 KGHDR and CDR2 SFDVKD.